This T cell receptor (beta chain) was observed in a study of blood T cells in healthy people across ages. The use of a sample-barcoded 5' primer and a J-beta primer mix characterized a second PCR of about 7 to 12 cycles. TCRdb called the 5' RACE reads again in MiXCR, with one record for every CDR3 protein. The sample contains about 1.1 million distinct CDR3 sequences, about two fifths of which appear only once. There are a few counts of this clonotype. Material: blood. The source is a young man in good health.

The CDR3: CASSMPMGPPNEKLFF. The CDR3 DNA is TGTGCCAGCAGCATGCCCATGGGACCTCCTAATGAAAAACTGTTTTTT. J is TRBJ1-4 and V is TRBV11-2, with a weak D call TRBD1 (5 bases). This CDR3 is built from 16 residues. V dropped 5 bases and J dropped 3 bases, with 16 bases sitting between them. CDR1 SGHAT and CDR2 FQNNGV come from the germline V gene.